This TCR beta chain was obtained from a study of a mutant IDH1 vaccine in newly diagnosed glioma. As for the study in general: At week 35 came visit V12, and visit V13 followed at week 47.

As concerns this clone: Its cognate antigen is unknown.

Sequenced by immunoSEQ multiplex PCR; TCRdb stores in-frame clones only, minus some. The table shows 20,000 to 30,000 clones, with 82% occurring only once. The time point was: week 47, end of study. Doses comprised 300 ug of mutant IDH1 20-mer peptide each, plus topical imiquimod. This CDR3 is 17 amino acids long. Germline trimming cut 3 bases from V and 3 bases from J; bases unmatched to any gene: 5. In germline, CDR1 is SGHKS, CDR2 YYEKEE (reference sequence). The TCR originated in a man in his forties or fifties with glioma. Some clones in this sample may be carry-over from other donors' samples. This specimen was PBMCs, taken from a glioma patient whose treatment included an IDH1 peptide vaccine. The chain uses TRBV5-5 and TRBJ2-6, with TRBD1 identical over 11 bases. The CDR3 DNA reads as TGTGCCAGCAGCTCAGGACAGGGGGCGTATGGGGCCAACGTCCTGACTTTC. It yields the protein CASSSGQGAYGANVLTF.